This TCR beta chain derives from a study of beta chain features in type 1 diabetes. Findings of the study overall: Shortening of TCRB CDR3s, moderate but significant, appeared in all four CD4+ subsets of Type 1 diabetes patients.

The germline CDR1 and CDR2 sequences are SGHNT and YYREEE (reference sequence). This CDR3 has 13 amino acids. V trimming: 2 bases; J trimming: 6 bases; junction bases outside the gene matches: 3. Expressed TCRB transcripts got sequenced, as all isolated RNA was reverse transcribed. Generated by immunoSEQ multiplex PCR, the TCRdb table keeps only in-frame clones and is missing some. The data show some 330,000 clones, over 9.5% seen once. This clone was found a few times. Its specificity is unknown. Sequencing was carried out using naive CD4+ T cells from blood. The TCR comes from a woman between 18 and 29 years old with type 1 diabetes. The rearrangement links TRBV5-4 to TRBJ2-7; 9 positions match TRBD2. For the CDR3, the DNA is TGTGCCAGCAGCTTCCGCGGGGGGGTCGAGCAGTACTTC. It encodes CASSFRGGVEQYF. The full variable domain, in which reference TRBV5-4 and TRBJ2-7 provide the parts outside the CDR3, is ETGVTQSPTHLIKTRGQQVTLRCSSQSGHNTVSWYQQALGQGPQFIFQYYREEENGRGNFPPRFSGLQFPNYSSELNVNALELDDSALYLCASSFRGGVEQYFGPGTRLTVT.